Presented here are 21 T cell receptor beta chains from one specimen sequenced in a study of blood T cell repertoires in COVID-19. Libraries were prepared by immunoSEQ multiplex PCR; TCRdb keeps only in-frame clonotypes and omits some of them. The sample carries 200,000 or so clones, 86% recorded once. Specimen: PBMCs or T cells enriched from blood (not recorded which). These receptors all stem from a woman aged 40-49 years with acute COVID-19.

As for this clone: The same CDR3 is also encoded by other DNA sequences in this sample. V is TRBV7-2 and J is TRBJ2-5; 10 bases map to TRBD2. V lost 0 bases to trimming and J lost 3 bases; unmatched junction nucleotides: 1. CDR1 is SGHTA, CDR2 FQGNSA, per germline. The CDR3 is 15 residues long. In nucleotides, the CDR3 is TGTGCCAGCAGCTTAGCTAGCGGGGGGAAAGAGACCCAGTACTTC. Amino acids: CASSLASGGKETQYF.

V gene TRBV6-5 combines with J gene TRBJ2-1, with D tentatively TRBD1 (6 bases). The CDR3 runs 14 residues. V was pared by 6 bases and J by 6 bases, with 15 bases between. CDR1 is MNHEY and CDR2 is SVGAGI in the germline V gene. The CDR3 DNA is TGTGCCAGCAGACGACAGGAGAACCTCAATGAGCAGTTCTTC. The encoded protein is CASRRQENLNEQFF.

This chain links TRBV2 with TRBJ2-7; 7 bases fit TRBD1. The V and J ends lost 3 bases and 3 bases, in that order; junction bases with no gene match: 11. Looked up from germline, CDR1 is SNHLY and CDR2 is FYNNEI. The CDR3 has 16 residues. Written as DNA, the CDR3 is TGTGCCAGCAGTGACCCCGACAGGGTAAAGCTCTACGAGCAGTACTTC. It specifies CASSDPDRVKLYEQYF.

In DNA, the CDR3 is TGTGCCAGCAGCGTTGGGACACTCTTTGGGGCCCTCCACTTT. Amino acid sequence: CASSVGTLFGALHF. V usage is TRBV9 and J usage is TRBJ1-6, with D perhaps matching TRBD1 (6 bases). With 2 bases removed from V and 14 bases from J, the gap between germline ends came to 17 bases. Germline loops: CDR1 SGDLS, CDR2 YYNGEE. The CDR3 is 14 amino acids.

The V gene is TRBV24-1, the J gene TRBJ2-1; weak D call: TRBD1 (5 bases). The length of the CDR3 is 15 residues. V gave up 3 bases and J gave up 0 bases, with 8 bases separating them. From germline, CDR1 is KGHDR and CDR2 SFDVKD. In nucleotides, the CDR3 is TGTGCCACCAGTGATGGGGCTAGCTCCTACAATGAGCAGTTCTTC. Translating gives CATSDGASSYNEQFF.

The V and J genes are TRBV29-1 and TRBJ1-1; perhaps TRBD1 as D (6 bases). V lost 4 bases and J 7 bases, leaving 10 bases between the germline ends. Germline CDR1 and CDR2: SQVTM and ANQGSEA. The CDR3 sequence is 11 residues long. CDR3 sequence (DNA): TGCAGCGTTGGACAGGCAGGTGAAGCTTTCTTT. It is translated as CSVGQAGEAFF.

V usage is TRBV24-1 and J usage is TRBJ1-1; the D gene is possibly TRBD1 (5 bases). There are 11 residues in the CDR3. Trimming shortened V by 7 bases and J by 10 bases, and 12 bases separated the two germline ends. From germline, CDR1 is KGHDR and CDR2 SFDVKD. The CDR3 loop reads CATSQGLRAFF. DNA of the CDR3: TGTGCCACCAGCCAGGGACTGCGAGCTTTCTTT.

V gene TRBV6-5 combines with J gene TRBJ2-1; 12 bases are shared with TRBD2. The CDR3 length is 15 residues. Germline CDR1 and CDR2: MNHEY and SVGAGI. Trimming took 4 bases from V and 4 from J; bases not matched to a gene: 2. The CDR3 region is CASSSTSGGYNEQFF. The CDR3 bases are TGTGCCAGCAGTTCGACTAGCGGGGGTTACAATGAGCAGTTCTTC.

The chain recombines TRBV19 with TRBJ1-1; 7 bases match TRBD1. V shed 1 base and J 4 bases; nucleotides not matched to a gene: 12. The CDR3 has 17 residues. Germline values: CDR1 LNHDA, CDR2 SQIVND (reference sequence). In DNA, the CDR3 is TGTGCCAGTAGTATAGTAAAGGGGGCGAGGGTTGTCACTGAAGCTTTCTTT. Its protein product is CASSIVKGARVVTEAFF.

The chain employs TRBV10-3 and TRBJ2-3; a weak D match, TRBD2 (6 bases). This CDR3 contains 13 residues. The germline CDR1 and CDR2 sequences are ENHRY and SYGVKD. V shed 3 bases and J shed 6 bases, with 10 bases lying between them. CDR3: CAISDKGRDTQYF. CDR3 coding DNA: TGTGCCATCAGTGATAAGGGGAGGGATACGCAGTATTTT.

This rearrangement joins TRBV5-1 to TRBJ2-3; 11 bases agree with TRBD2. Germline CDR1 reads SGHRS; CDR2 reads YFSETQ. Unmatched junction bases numbered 10, after V lost 6 bases and J lost 7 bases. This CDR3 spans 15 amino acids. The CDR3 here is CASTTSGDRQNTQYF. The CDR3 bases are TGCGCCAGCACGACTAGCGGGGACAGACAGAATACGCAGTATTTT.

The chain carries TRBV29-1 and TRBJ1-2, with TRBD1 matching 9 bases. Germline V lookup: CDR1 SQVTM, CDR2 ANQGSEA. J lost 0 bases, V lost 0 bases, and 20 bases had no gene match. The CDR3 is made up of 21 amino acids. CDR3 nucleotide sequence: TGCAGCGTTGAAGAAGGCTGGGCGGACCGGGACAGGGAAGCTACTAACTATGGCTACACCTTC. This translates into CSVEEGWADRDREATNYGYTF.

The genes are TRBV3-1 (or the pseudogene TRBV3-2) and TRBJ1-1; possibly TRBD1 for D (5 bases). The CDR3 sequence is 15 residues long. V lost 5 bases and J 0 bases, leaving 13 bases between the germline ends. Per germline, CDR1 LGHDT and CDR2 YNNKEL (reference sequence). The CDR3 bases are TGTGCCAGCAGCTACGCGGACACTTTGAACACTGAAGCTTTCTTT. Residues: CASSYADTLNTEAFF.

The genes are TRBV7-2 and TRBJ1-1; maybe TRBD1 (6 bases). This CDR3 spans 13 amino acids. The germline V gene has CDR1 SGHTA and CDR2 FQGNSA. V lost 5 bases and J 2 bases, leaving 9 bases between the germline ends. This chain's CDR3 is CASSMTGNTEAFF. DNA of the CDR3: TGTGCCAGCAGCATGACAGGAAACACTGAAGCTTTCTTT.

This CDR3 is CASSSPDRGYNSPLHF. The CDR3 coding sequence is TGTGCCAGCAGCTCCCCCGACAGGGGCTATAATTCACCCCTCCACTTT. The V gene is TRBV11-2, the J gene TRBJ1-6; 8 bases align to TRBD1. The CDR3 is 16 residues long. From germline, CDR1 is SGHAT and CDR2 FQNNGV. V shed 4 bases and J 3 bases; nucleotides not matched to a gene: 5.

The chain couples TRBV5-1 to TRBJ1-1; no definite D call. The V gene lost 9 bases and the J gene lost 1 base, with 16 bases spanning the gap. The CDR3 length is 14 residues. Germline V gene data show CDR1 as SGHRS and CDR2 as YFSETQ. CDR3: CATGSETSNTEAFF. As DNA, the CDR3 is TGCGCCACGGGGAGTGAAACATCGAACACTGAAGCTTTCTTT.

The chain links TRBV25-1 to TRBJ2-2; possibly TRBD2 for D (5 bases). The CDR3 extends over 15 amino acids. V shed 3 bases and J shed 1 base, with 9 bases lying between them. Germline V gene data show CDR1 as MGHDK and CDR2 as SYGVNS. In nucleotides, the CDR3 is TGTGCCAGCAGTGAGATCGGGATGAACACCGGGGAGCTGTTTTTT. Amino acids: CASSEIGMNTGELFF.

The V and J genes are TRBV7-2 and TRBJ1-5, with 7 bases that match TRBD1. The junction had 8 bases not matched to a gene; V was cut back by 7 bases and J by 2 bases. Germline values: CDR1 SGHTA, CDR2 FQGNSA. The CDR3 has 15 amino acids. As DNA, the CDR3 is TGTGCCAGCAACTCGGACAGGCGGGGCAATCAGCCCCAGCATTTT. This codes for CASNSDRRGNQPQHF.

The V and J genes are TRBV29-1 and TRBJ1-1; D unclear. V lost 0 bases to trimming and J lost 11 bases, with 16 bases between them. Germline V gene lookup returns CDR1 SQVTM and CDR2 ANQGSEA. CDR3 length: 13 amino acids. The CDR3 region has the DNA TGCAGCGTTGAAGATCCTGGAGGGCCAACGGCTTTCTTT. Translation gives CSVEDPGGPTAFF.

The chain employs TRBV5-1 and TRBJ2-2; TRBD1 aligns across 10 bases. J lost 4 bases, V lost 4 bases, and 22 bases had no gene match. Germline-derived CDR1 and CDR2 are SGHRS and YFSETQ. The length of the CDR3 is 21 residues. CDR3 loop: CASSLVSQTGGGRSSTGELFF. For the CDR3, the DNA is TGCGCCAGCAGCCTTGTATCACAGACAGGGGGCGGCCGCTCGAGCACCGGGGAGCTGTTTTTT.

The CDR3 region is CASRAYNEQFF. The CDR3 DNA reads as TGCGCCAGCAGGGCATACAATGAGCAGTTCTTC. The chain joins TRBV4-1 to TRBJ2-1; D unclear. Germline V CDR1 and CDR2: MGHRA, YSYEKL. The CDR3 has 11 residues. The germline V and J ends were trimmed by 6 bases and 4 bases, with 4 bases remaining between them.